These T cell receptor beta chains were read from a single sample in a study of T-cell memory formation after mild COVID-19. TCRdb reprocessed the 5' RACE reads with MiXCR, giving one entry per CDR3 protein. The sample holds roughly 150,000 distinct CDR3 sequences, 14% seen once. Sequencing input: PBMCs or a T cell subset sorted from them (not recorded which). The receptors derive from an adult woman who had mild COVID-19 (a few samples of this study predate the infection). Cell type and time point are not known. The CDR3 runs from the conserved cysteine through the conserved F or W. Fields, in order: J gene, clone size, V gene, D gene, CDR3 protein, CDR3 DNA. The D gene is left open where the match is weak. Clone size is shown for a subset of rows, as once, few, many or a class of expanded clone.

TRBJ2-1,NA,TRBV9,NA,CASSVPGTHKASEQFF,TGTGCCAGCAGCGTACCCGGGACTCATAAGGCTAGTGAGCAGTTCTTC
TRBJ2-5,few,TRBV11-2,TRBD2,CASSLQRGALQETQYF,TGTGCCAGCAGCTTACAGCGGGGGGCTCTACAAGAGACCCAGTACTTC
TRBJ2-5,NA,TRBV12-3/TRBV12-4,TRBD1,CASSPETGSETQYF,TGTGCCAGCAGTCCAGAGACAGGGTCGGAGACCCAGTACTTC
TRBJ1-4,NA,TRBV7-2,TRBD1,CASSRQGMEEKLFF,TGTGCCAGCAGCCGACAGGGGATGGAGGAAAAACTGTTTTTT
TRBJ2-2,few,TRBV5-1,NA,CASSLGASRELFF,TGCGCCAGCAGCTTGGGGGCTTCGCGGGAGCTGTTTTTT
TRBJ2-1,once,TRBV2,TRBD2,CASSGLAVEDEQFF,TGTGCCAGCAGTGGGCTAGCGGTGGAGGATGAGCAGTTCTTC
TRBJ1-1,few,TRBV29-1,TRBD1,CSAAGGGLNTEAFF,TGCAGCGCCGCGGGAGGGGGCTTGAACACTGAAGCTTTCTTT
TRBJ2-2,many,TRBV3-1,TRBD2,CASSPRGAGAANTGELFF,TGTGCCAGCAGCCCCCGGGGAGCGGGAGCGGCGAACACCGGGGAGCTGTTTTTT
TRBJ2-3,NA,TRBV2,NA,CASSEEGITDTQYF,TGTGCCAGCAGTGAAGAGGGAATCACTGATACGCAGTATTTT
TRBJ2-7,NA,TRBV5-6,NA,CASTPGGLSYEQYF,TGTGCCAGCACCCCCGGGGGCCTATCCTACGAGCAGTACTTC
TRBJ1-4,NA,TRBV5-5,TRBD1,CASSLDEGANNEKLFF,TGTGCCAGCAGCTTGGATGAGGGGGCAAATAATGAAAAACTGTTTTTT
TRBJ1-4,NA,TRBV20-1,NA,CSARGQGNEKLFF,TGCAGTGCTAGAGGGCAGGGGAACGAAAAACTGTTTTTT
TRBJ2-3,NA,TRBV7-9,NA,CASSTQGTGDTQYF,TGTGCCAGCAGTACCCAGGGGACTGGAGATACGCAGTATTTT
TRBJ2-1,many,TRBV4-1,NA,CASSQDWTPTGEHEQFF,TGCGCCAGCAGCCAAGATTGGACTCCGACAGGAGAGCATGAGCAGTTCTTC
TRBJ2-7,NA,TRBV7-8,NA,CASSLEVGTYEQYF,TGTGCCAGCAGCTTAGAGGTCGGAACCTACGAGCAGTACTTC
TRBJ2-1,NA,TRBV24-1,TRBD2,CATSDRRTSGSWDEQFF,TGTGCCACCAGTGACCGCCGGACTAGCGGGAGTTGGGATGAGCAGTTCTTC
TRBJ2-5,NA,TRBV11-3,NA,CASSELQGGTQYF,TGTGCCAGCAGCGAACTACAGGGAGGGACCCAGTACTTC
TRBJ2-2,few,TRBV24-1,NA,CATSDPSDGNTGELFF,TGTGCCACCAGTGATCCCAGCGACGGGAACACCGGGGAGCTGTTTTTT
TRBJ2-1,NA,TRBV5-1,TRBD2,CASRLETSGRGNEQFF,TGCGCCAGCAGATTGGAGACTAGCGGGAGGGGGAATGAGCAGTTCTTC
TRBJ2-7,NA,TRBV6-5,NA,CASSYSGTMGDEQYF,TGTGCCAGCAGTTACTCCGGCACAATGGGCGACGAGCAGTACTTC
TRBJ2-4,NA,TRBV7-9,NA,CASSPTGPQNIQYF,TGTGCCAGCAGCCCTACCGGGCCCCAAAACATTCAGTACTTC
TRBJ2-1,few,TRBV25-1,NA,CASSFNAPTEQFF,TGTGCCAGCAGTTTTAACGCCCCGACCGAGCAGTTCTTC
TRBJ2-7,few,TRBV7-2,NA,CASSPRRDPHGHEQYF,TGTGCCAGCAGCCCTAGACGGGACCCTCACGGCCACGAGCAGTACTTC
TRBJ2-5,NA,TRBV12-3/TRBV12-4,NA,CASSLRIPGETQYF,TGTGCCAGCAGTCTAAGGATCCCAGGAGAGACCCAGTACTTC
TRBJ2-3,NA,TRBV24-1,NA,CATSDSSGGQHTDTQYF,TGTGCCACCAGTGATTCCTCCGGCGGACAGCACACAGATACGCAGTATTTT
TRBJ2-3,few,TRBV7-3,NA,CASSFGQLDTQYF,TGTGCCAGCAGCTTTGGACAGCTAGATACGCAGTATTTT
TRBJ2-3,NA,TRBV18,TRBD1,CASSPLGQGTDTQYF,TGTGCCAGCTCACCCCTCGGACAGGGGACAGATACGCAGTATTTT
TRBJ2-3,large,TRBV5-1,NA,CASSLAQVTGTDTQYF,TGCGCCAGCAGCTTGGCCCAGGTGACAGGCACAGATACGCAGTATTTT
TRBJ2-5,few,TRBV7-9,NA,CASGLAVGSQETQYF,TGTGCCAGCGGCTTAGCGGTCGGCAGCCAAGAGACCCAGTACTTC
TRBJ2-1,NA,TRBV20-1,NA,CSAHTSSSMYEQFF,TGCAGTGCTCACACTAGTTCATCTATGTATGAGCAGTTCTTC
TRBJ2-1,few,TRBV23-1,NA,CASSFSNEQFF,TGCGCCAGCAGTTTTTCGAATGAGCAGTTCTTC
TRBJ2-2,NA,TRBV18,NA,CASSPVYPKRAGGELFF,TGTGCCAGCTCACCAGTTTACCCCAAGAGGGCCGGTGGGGAGCTGTTTTTT
TRBJ2-7,few,TRBV19,NA,CASSFRGDMYEQYF,TGTGCCAGTAGTTTCCGGGGAGACATGTACGAGCAGTACTTC
TRBJ2-1,few,TRBV23-1,TRBD1,CASSHTGEYEQFF,TGCGCCAGCAGTCATACAGGGGAGTATGAGCAGTTCTTC
TRBJ2-4,NA,TRBV7-9,NA,CASSSEGRELAKNIQYF,TGTGCCAGCAGCTCCGAAGGACGGGAACTAGCCAAAAACATTCAGTACTTC
TRBJ2-7,few,TRBV11-2,NA,CASSPRQAPYEQYF,TGTGCCAGCAGCCCAAGACAGGCTCCCTACGAGCAGTACTTC
TRBJ2-7,NA,TRBV25-1,NA,CASSELTVGSYEQYF,TGTGCCAGCAGTGAGTTGACGGTCGGCTCCTACGAGCAGTACTTC
TRBJ2-1,NA,TRBV19,NA,CASSIAGKGFYNEQFF,TGTGCCAGTAGTATAGCGGGTAAAGGCTTCTACAATGAGCAGTTCTTC
TRBJ2-2,many,TRBV5-1,TRBD2,CASSLAGGNTGELFF,TGTGCCAGCAGCTTAGCGGGAGGGAACACCGGGGAGCTGTTTTTT
TRBJ2-1,NA,TRBV7-9,TRBD2,CASSASGVTYNEQFF,TGTGCCAGCAGCGCCAGCGGGGTAACCTACAATGAGCAGTTCTTC
TRBJ2-1,NA,TRBV9,NA,CASSVDPSSYNEQFF,TGTGCCAGCAGCGTAGATCCGAGCTCCTACAATGAGCAGTTCTTC
TRBJ2-6,NA,TRBV12-3/TRBV12-4,NA,CASRGDKSGANVLTF,TGTGCCAGCAGAGGGGACAAGTCGGGGGCCAACGTCCTGACTTTC
TRBJ2-3,few,TRBV5-1,NA,CASSFLLTDTQYF,TGCGCCAGCAGCTTTCTACTCACAGATACGCAGTATTTT
TRBJ2-1,NA,TRBV9,NA,CASSEIGKGQSEQFF,TGTGCCAGCAGCGAGATCGGAAAGGGTCAGAGTGAGCAGTTCTTC
TRBJ2-3,NA,TRBV5-1,NA,CASSIYRVSGTDTQYF,TGCGCCAGCAGCATCTACAGGGTATCGGGCACAGATACGCAGTATTTT
TRBJ1-1,few,TRBV11-1,NA,CASSPGRLNTEAFF,TGTGCCAGCAGCCCGGGACGGTTGAACACTGAAGCTTTCTTT
TRBJ2-3,NA,TRBV18,TRBD1,CASSPRTGGVDTQYF,TGTGCCAGCTCACCTCGGACAGGGGGCGTTGATACGCAGTATTTT
TRBJ2-3,NA,TRBV12-3/TRBV12-4,NA,CASSLGWGGGTDTQYF,TGTGCCAGCAGTTTAGGGTGGGGGGGCGGCACAGATACGCAGTATTTT
TRBJ2-5,NA,TRBV7-3,NA,CASSSGSLETQYF,TGTGCCAGCAGCTCCGGATCGCTGGAGACCCAGTACTTC
TRBJ1-1,NA,TRBV29-1,TRBD1,CSLAGGGGTEAFF,TGCAGCCTCGCAGGGGGCGGTGGCACTGAAGCTTTCTTT
TRBJ2-1,few,TRBV9,TRBD2,CASSVGGTSLNEQFF,TGTGCCAGCAGCGTAGGCGGGACTAGCCTCAATGAGCAGTTCTTC
TRBJ2-5,NA,TRBV23-1,NA,CASSQWATQETQYF,TGCGCCAGCAGTCAATGGGCTACCCAAGAGACCCAGTACTTC
TRBJ2-1,many,TRBV5-1,NA,CASRGEIEQFF,TGCGCCAGCCGAGGGGAGATCGAGCAGTTCTTC
TRBJ2-2,NA,TRBV4-2,NA,CASSQVSGELFF,TGTGCCAGCAGCCAAGTTTCCGGGGAGCTGTTTTTT
TRBJ2-7,few,TRBV5-1,TRBD2,CASSLGLAGENEQYF,TGCGCCAGCAGTCTTGGCCTAGCGGGAGAGAACGAGCAGTACTTC